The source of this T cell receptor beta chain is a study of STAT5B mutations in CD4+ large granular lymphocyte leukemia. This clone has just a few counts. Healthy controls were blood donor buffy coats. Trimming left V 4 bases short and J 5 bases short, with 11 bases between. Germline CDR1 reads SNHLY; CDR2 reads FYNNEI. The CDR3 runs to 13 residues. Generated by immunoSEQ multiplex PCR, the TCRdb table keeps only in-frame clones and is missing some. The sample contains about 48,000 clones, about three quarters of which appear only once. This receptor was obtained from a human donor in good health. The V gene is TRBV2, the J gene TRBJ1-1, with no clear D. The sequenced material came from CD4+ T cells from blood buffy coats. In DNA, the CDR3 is TGTGCCAGCAGTGTCGACCCTGGGACTGAAGCTTTCTTT. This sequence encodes CASSVDPGTEAFF.